This T cell receptor (beta chain) was sequenced in a study of blood T cell repertoires in COVID-19 (dated by TCRdb to 2020 to 2022). At the level of the whole study: The collaborator samples originated in the United States, Italy and Spain and spanned the acute and convalescent phases of COVID-19. The prospective study material was composed of cDNA or gDNA derived from T cells, B-cell-depleted T cells, or PBMCs. Subjects who had been exposed to COVID-19, were actively infected with it, or had recovered from it provided the deeply sampled blood TCRbeta repertoires that made up the dataset. A freely available public database, intended as a resource for researchers studying the immune response to SARS-CoV-2, is where the repertoires were released. Samples were obtained from the ongoing ImmuneRACE study (first 160 participants) and from roughly 1,300 subjects provided by 6 global collaborators. The sample metadata nearly always contained a de-identified subject ID, COVID-19 status, age in years and sex. HLA class I and class II types, where available, came from metadata supplied by the sample provider rather than from assay-based typing. General study outcomes and caveats: The quantity of clinical and demographic metadata differed by source and by participant and was supplied without curation.

Each collaborating institution followed its own protocols to collect whole blood in K2EDTA tubes. Collaborator samples were shipped for TCRbeta analysis as frozen whole blood, isolated PBMCs, or DNA extracted from either sample type. TCRbeta CDR3 regions were amplified from genomic DNA using the immunoSEQ Assay, a bias-controlled multiplex PCR. In the source study's methods: The number of nucleated cells in each sample was estimated by amplification of reference gene primers within the assay. Sequence reads were collapsed and filtered to measure the absolute abundance of every unique TCRbeta CDR3 rearrangement. For each sample, productive Simpson clonality was calculated by taking the square root of Simpson's diversity index across productive rearrangements. This is the immuneACCESS table as TCRdb keeps it, with only in-frame sequences that have V and J called. A part of the clones is gone; compared with another copy, unresolved V genes explain less than half, and the rest is unexplained. Clone size and V and J calls were adopted from that table, with D and trimming inferred from the DNA. Counted in this sample were under 200,000 clones; approximately 91% of them appeared once. 0.5% to 0.65% of the sample lies in the top ten.

With respect to this clone: The clone's antigen remains unknown. Nothing much larger sits one base from this clone, and base qualities are not available.

The germline V gene provides CDR1 SGHTA and CDR2 FQGNSA. The CDR3 measures 15 amino acids from cysteine to phenylalanine. CDR3 DNA is the only sequence kept; it has 45 bases, read in frame from the first base. Trimming leaves V shorter by 5 bases and J shorter by 3 bases, with the junction holding 5 bases beyond the gene matches. The sequence came from a man aged 50-59 years with acute or convalescent COVID-19. The specimen sequenced was peripheral blood. The chain joins TRBV7-2 to TRBJ2-1, with TRBD1 matching 9 junction bases. The CDR3 amino acid sequence is: CASSPGQGYYNEQFF. The DNA sequence is TGTGCCAGCAGCCCCGGACAGGGGTACTACAATGAGCAGTTCTTC.